This note documents a single T cell receptor (beta chain) sequence. No antigen is known for it. These data are taken from a study of T cells expressing NK-cell markers. Study-wide context: Of eight sequenced donors, seven were HCMV-seropositive and one HCMV-seronegative.

Broader study findings: About 1.0-8% of CD8+ T cells in about 6 donors belonged to dominant NKG2C+ clonotypes. In a few donors, dominant clonotypes made up roughly 25-60.1% of CD3+CD56-NKG2C+ cells.

TCRdb processed the 5' RACE reads again and assigns one entry to each CDR3 protein, with no DNA. Recorded for this sample: approximately 150,000 distinct CDR3 sequences. Germline V gene sequence: CDR1 MNHEY, CDR2 SVGAGI. The CDR3 extends over 12 amino acids. The TCR comes from a man between 18 and 29 years old in good health. Sequencing was carried out using blood T cells: a sorted CD56 or NKG2C T cell subset, CD4+ or CD8+ T cells, or bulk PBMC T cells (not recorded which). The chain links TRBV6-5 to TRBJ1-1; the TRBD1 assignment by TCRdb is unverifiable without DNA. CDR3 amino acids: CASSLDRGQAFF.